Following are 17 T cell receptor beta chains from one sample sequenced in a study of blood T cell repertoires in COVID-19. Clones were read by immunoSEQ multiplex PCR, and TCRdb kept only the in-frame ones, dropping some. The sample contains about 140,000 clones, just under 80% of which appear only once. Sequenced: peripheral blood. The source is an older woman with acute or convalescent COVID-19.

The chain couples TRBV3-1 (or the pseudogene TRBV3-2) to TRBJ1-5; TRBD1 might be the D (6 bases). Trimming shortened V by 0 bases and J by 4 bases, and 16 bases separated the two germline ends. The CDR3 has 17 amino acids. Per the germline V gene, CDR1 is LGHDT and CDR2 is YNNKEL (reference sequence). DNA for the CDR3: TGTGCCAGCAGCCAAGATATGGGCGACAGGCCGAATCAGCCCCAGCATTTT. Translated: CASSQDMGDRPNQPQHF.

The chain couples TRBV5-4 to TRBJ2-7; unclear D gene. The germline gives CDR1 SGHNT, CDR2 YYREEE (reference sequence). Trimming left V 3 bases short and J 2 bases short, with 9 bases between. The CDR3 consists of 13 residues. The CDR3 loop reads CASSSPSAYEQYF. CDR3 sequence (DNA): TGTGCCAGCAGCTCCCCCAGCGCCTACGAGCAGTACTTC.

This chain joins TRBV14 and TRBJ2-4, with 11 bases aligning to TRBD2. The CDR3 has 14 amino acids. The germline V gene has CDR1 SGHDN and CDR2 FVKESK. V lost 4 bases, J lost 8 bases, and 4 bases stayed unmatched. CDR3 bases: TGTGCCAGCAGCCTACTAGCGGGAGATTACATTCAGTACTTC. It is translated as CASSLLAGDYIQYF. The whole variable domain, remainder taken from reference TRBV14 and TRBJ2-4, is EAGVTQFPSHSVIEKGQTVTLRCDPISGHDNLYWYRRVMGKEIKFLLHFVKESKQDESGMPNNRFLAERTGGTYSTLKVQPAELEDSGVYFCASSLLAGDYIQYFGAGTRLSVL.

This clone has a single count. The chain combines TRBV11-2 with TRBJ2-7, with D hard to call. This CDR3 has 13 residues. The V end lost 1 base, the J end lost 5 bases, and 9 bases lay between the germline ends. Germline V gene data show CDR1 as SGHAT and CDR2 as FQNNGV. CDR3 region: CASSLVWLDEQYF. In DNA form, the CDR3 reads TGTGCCAGCAGCTTAGTTTGGCTAGACGAGCAGTACTTC.

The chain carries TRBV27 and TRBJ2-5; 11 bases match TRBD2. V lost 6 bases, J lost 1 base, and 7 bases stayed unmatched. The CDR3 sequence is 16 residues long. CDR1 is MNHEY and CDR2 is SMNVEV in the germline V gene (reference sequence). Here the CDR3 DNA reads TGTGCCAGCAGCTACCTCGGACTAGCGGGCCAAGAGACCCAGTACTTC. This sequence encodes CASSYLGLAGQETQYF.

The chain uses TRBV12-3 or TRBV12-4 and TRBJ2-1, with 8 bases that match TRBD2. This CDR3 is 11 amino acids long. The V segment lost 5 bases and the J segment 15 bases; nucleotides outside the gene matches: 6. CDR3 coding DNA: TGTGCCAGCAGTCCGGGACTAGTCTGGTTCTTC. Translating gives CASSPGLVWFF.

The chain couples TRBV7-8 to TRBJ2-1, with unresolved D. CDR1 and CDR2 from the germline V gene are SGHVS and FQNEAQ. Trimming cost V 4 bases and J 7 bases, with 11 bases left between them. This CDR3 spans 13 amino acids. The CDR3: CASSYSPRNEQFF. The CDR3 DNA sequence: TGTGCCAGCAGCTACTCCCCTAGGAATGAGCAGTTCTTC. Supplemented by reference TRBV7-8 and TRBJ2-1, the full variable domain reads GAGVSQSPRYKVAKRGQDVALRCDPISGHVSLFWYQQALGQGPEFLTYFQNEAQLDKSGLPSDRFFAERPEGSVSTLKIQRTQQEDSAVYLCASSYSPRNEQFFGPGTRLTVL.

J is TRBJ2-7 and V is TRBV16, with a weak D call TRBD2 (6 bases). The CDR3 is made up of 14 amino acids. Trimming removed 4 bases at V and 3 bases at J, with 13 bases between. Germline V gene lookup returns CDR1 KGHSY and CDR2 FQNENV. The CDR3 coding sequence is TGTGCCAGCAGCCCCGGAGGGCCTGTCTACGAGCAGTACTTC. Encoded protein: CASSPGGPVYEQYF.

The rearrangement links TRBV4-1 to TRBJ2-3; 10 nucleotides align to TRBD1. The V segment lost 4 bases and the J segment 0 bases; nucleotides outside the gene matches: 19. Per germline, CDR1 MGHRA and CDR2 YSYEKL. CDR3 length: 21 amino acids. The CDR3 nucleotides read TGCGCCAGCAGCCCGACCGCAATGGGACAGGGGAAGGAAGGTAGCACAGATACGCAGTATTTT. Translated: CASSPTAMGQGKEGSTDTQYF.

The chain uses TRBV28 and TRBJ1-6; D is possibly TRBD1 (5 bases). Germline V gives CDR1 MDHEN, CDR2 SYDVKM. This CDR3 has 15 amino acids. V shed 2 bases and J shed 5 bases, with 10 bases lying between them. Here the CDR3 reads CASSLTTGDNSPLHF. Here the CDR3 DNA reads TGTGCCAGCAGTTTAACCACAGGTGATAATTCACCCCTCCACTTT.

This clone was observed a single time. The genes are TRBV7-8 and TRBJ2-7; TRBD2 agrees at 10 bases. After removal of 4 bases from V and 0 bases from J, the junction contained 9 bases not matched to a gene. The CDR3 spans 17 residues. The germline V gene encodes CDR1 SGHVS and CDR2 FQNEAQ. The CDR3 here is CASSYSVRLAGSYEQYF. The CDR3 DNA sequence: TGTGCCAGCAGCTATTCGGTTCGACTAGCGGGCTCCTACGAGCAGTACTTC.

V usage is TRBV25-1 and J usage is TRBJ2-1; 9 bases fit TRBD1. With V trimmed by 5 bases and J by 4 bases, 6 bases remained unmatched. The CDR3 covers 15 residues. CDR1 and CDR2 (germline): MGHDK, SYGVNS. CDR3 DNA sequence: TGTGCCAGCAGTTCAGGACAGGGGTGGTACAATGAGCAGTTCTTC. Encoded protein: CASSSGQGWYNEQFF. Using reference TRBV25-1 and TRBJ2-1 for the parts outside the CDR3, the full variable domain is EADIYQTPRYLVIGTGKKITLECSQTMGHDKMYWYQQDPGMELHLIHYSYGVNSTEKGDLSSESTVSRIRTEHFPLTLESARPSHTSQYLCASSSGQGWYNEQFFGPGTRLTVL.

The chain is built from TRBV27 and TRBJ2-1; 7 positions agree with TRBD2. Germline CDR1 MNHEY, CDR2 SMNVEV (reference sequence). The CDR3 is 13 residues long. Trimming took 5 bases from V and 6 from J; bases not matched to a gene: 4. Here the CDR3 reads CASSKGLLNEQFF. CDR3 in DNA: TGTGCCAGCAGTAAGGGACTACTCAATGAGCAGTTCTTC.

CDR3 region: CASSQVRGNEQFF. In DNA form, the CDR3 reads TGTGCCAGCAGCCAAGTTCGGGGGAATGAGCAGTTCTTC. The chain employs TRBV14 and TRBJ2-1; D might be TRBD2 (6 bases). Germline V lookup: CDR1 SGHDN, CDR2 FVKESK. Trimming took off 1 base at V and 7 bases at J, with 8 bases between the two ends. The CDR3 spans 13 residues.

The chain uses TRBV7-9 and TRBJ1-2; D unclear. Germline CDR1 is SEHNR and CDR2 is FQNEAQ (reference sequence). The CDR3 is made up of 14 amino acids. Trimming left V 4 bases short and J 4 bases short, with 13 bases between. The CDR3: CASSSTLGLYGYTF. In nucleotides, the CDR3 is TGTGCCAGCAGCTCTACTCTCGGTCTCTATGGCTACACCTTC.

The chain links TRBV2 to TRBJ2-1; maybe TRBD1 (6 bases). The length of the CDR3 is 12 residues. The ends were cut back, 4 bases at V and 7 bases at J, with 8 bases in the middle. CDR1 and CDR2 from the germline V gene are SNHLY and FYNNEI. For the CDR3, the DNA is TGTGCCAGCAGTGCAGGGGCGAATGAGCAGTTCTTC. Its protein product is CASSAGANEQFF.

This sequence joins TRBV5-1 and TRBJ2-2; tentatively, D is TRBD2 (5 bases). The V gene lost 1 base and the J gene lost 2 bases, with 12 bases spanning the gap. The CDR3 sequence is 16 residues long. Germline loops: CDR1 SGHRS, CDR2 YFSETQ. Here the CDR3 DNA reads TGCGCCAGCAGCTTGCGGCGGAGGTCTAACACCGGGGAGCTGTTTTTT. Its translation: CASSLRRRSNTGELFF.